Listed here is a single TCR beta chain. Its antigen is not identified. Produced via immunoSEQ multiplex PCR; TCRdb's table is partial and in-frame only. The table lists about 83,000 clones, roughly 83% of them singletons. This entry belongs to a study of OX40 agonist ivuxolimab in advanced cancers. On the study more broadly: Dose-escalation patients' cancers were hepatocellular carcinoma, melanoma, renal cell or head and neck cancer. The study, taken as a whole, reports: Compared with CD4+, CD8+ T cells on average had more expanded clones. Among the least clonally expanded were partial responders at 0.1-3.0 mg/kg. There were also nonresponders showing low normalized T-cell clonal expansion.

The sequence came from an adult with an advanced solid tumor such as melanoma, head and neck, liver or kidney cancer. Sequences were derived from CD4+ or CD8+ T cells sorted from blood, sampled in a trial of the OX40 agonist ivuxolimab.

The CDR3 sequence: CASSRDSKTYTSGANVLTF. CDR3 DNA: TGTGCCAGCTCACGGGACAGTAAGACGTATACCTCTGGGGCCAACGTCCTGACTTTC. V gene TRBV18 combines with J gene TRBJ2-6, with 7 bases matching TRBD1. The CDR3 is 19 residues long. CDR1 and CDR2 (germline): KGHSH, LQKENI. The V gene end was trimmed by 4 bases and the J gene end by 0 bases; junction bases not matched to a gene: 12.